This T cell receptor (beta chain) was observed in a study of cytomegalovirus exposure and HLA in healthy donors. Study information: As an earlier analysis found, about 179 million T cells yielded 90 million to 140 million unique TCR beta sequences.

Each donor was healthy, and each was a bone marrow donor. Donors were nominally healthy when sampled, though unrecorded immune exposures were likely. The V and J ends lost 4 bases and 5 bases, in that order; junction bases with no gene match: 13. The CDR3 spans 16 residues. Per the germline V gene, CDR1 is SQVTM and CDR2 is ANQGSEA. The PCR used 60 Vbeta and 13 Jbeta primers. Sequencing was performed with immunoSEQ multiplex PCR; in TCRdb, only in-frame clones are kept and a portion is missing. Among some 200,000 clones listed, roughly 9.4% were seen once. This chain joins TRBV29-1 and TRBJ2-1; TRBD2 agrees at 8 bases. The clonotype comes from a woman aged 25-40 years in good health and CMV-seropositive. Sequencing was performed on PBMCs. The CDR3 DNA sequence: TGCAGCGTTGTCTCGACTAGCGAACCCCCTCACAATGAGCAGTTCTTC. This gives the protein CSVVSTSEPPHNEQFF.